A single sample is the source of the 25 T cell receptor beta chains below, sequenced in a study of blood T cell repertoires in COVID-19. Measured with immunoSEQ multiplex PCR; TCRdb has only the in-frame clones, and not every one. The profile shows a few hundred thousand clones, more than 70% of them singletons. Input material: peripheral blood. The receptors shown here come from a woman between 25 and 40 years old with COVID-19, enrolled during active disease.

About this clone itself: This specimen includes other DNA sequences encoding the same CDR3. The chain couples TRBV5-5 to TRBJ2-7; D perhaps matches TRBD2 (6 bases). CDR1 is SGHKS and CDR2 is YYEKEE in the germline V gene (reference sequence). The CDR3 loop spans 14 amino acids. V lost 0 bases and J 3 bases, leaving 10 bases between the germline ends. The CDR3 DNA follows: TGTGCCAGCAGCTTGGACGGGGAGGTCTACGAGCAGTACTTC. Its translation is CASSLDGEVYEQYF. The variable domain in full, with the rest retrieved from reference TRBV5-5 and TRBJ2-7, is DAGVTQSPTHLIKTRGQQVTLRCSPISGHKSVSWYQQVLGQGPQFIFQYYEKEERGRGNFPDRFSARQFPNYSSELNVNALLLGDSALYLCASSLDGEVYEQYFGPGTRLTVT.

This clone was seen only once. The chain combines TRBV30 with TRBJ2-2; 11 bases are shared with TRBD2. The V segment lost 1 base and the J segment 4 bases; nucleotides outside the gene matches: 11. Germline V gives CDR1 GTSNPN, CDR2 SVGIG (reference sequence). The CDR3 sequence is 18 residues long. The CDR3 spells CAWSEGLAGGPFTGELFF. The DNA for the CDR3 is TGTGCCTGGAGTGAGGGGCTAGCGGGAGGACCTTTCACCGGGGAGCTGTTTTTT.

The chain links TRBV9 to TRBJ2-1, with 13 nucleotides matching TRBD2. V trimming: 7 bases; J trimming: 4 bases; junction bases outside the gene matches: 8. CDR1 and CDR2 from the germline V gene are SGDLS and YYNGEE. This CDR3 has 16 residues. CDR3 sequence reads: CASGLAGVSGYNEQFF. CDR3 bases: TGTGCCAGCGGACTAGCGGGAGTAAGTGGTTACAATGAGCAGTTCTTC.

V and J are TRBV6-5 and TRBJ1-1, with a weak D call TRBD1 (6 bases). Germline CDR1 and CDR2: MNHEY and SVGAGI. The V and J ends lost 6 bases and 0 bases respectively, with 8 bases between them. This CDR3 has 13 residues. The CDR3 DNA reads as TGTGCCAGCAGAAACAGGGTGAACACTGAAGCTTTCTTT. Protein: CASRNRVNTEAFF.

The chain couples TRBV18 to TRBJ1-5; D gene ambiguous. CDR3 size: 14 residues. Between the trimmed V and J ends, which lost 2 bases and 0 bases, there was a span of 5 bases. Germline values: CDR1 KGHSH, CDR2 LQKENI. The CDR3 protein is CASSPTSSNQPQHF. Written as DNA, the CDR3 is TGTGCCAGCTCACCAACCAGTAGCAATCAGCCCCAGCATTTT.

The CDR3 sequence is CAIKEGREETQYF. The CDR3 DNA reads TGTGCCATCAAAGAGGGAAGGGAAGAGACCCAGTACTTC. The chain links TRBV10-3 to TRBJ2-5; weak D call: TRBD2 (5 bases). There are 13 residues in the CDR3. Germline loops: CDR1 ENHRY, CDR2 SYGVKD. The V end lost 7 bases, the J end lost 3 bases, and 12 bases lay between the germline ends.

This clone was seen only a few times. The CDR3, as DNA: TGTGCCAGCAGCTTACTAGAGACCCAGTACTTC. It is translated as CASSLLETQYF. The V gene is TRBV5-8, the J gene TRBJ2-5, with D uncertain. The CDR3 has 11 residues. The V end was cut by 2 bases, the J end by 4 bases, with 3 bases between. In germline, CDR1 is SGHTS, CDR2 YDEGEE.

The chain joins TRBV29-1 to TRBJ1-1; D is ambiguous. Between the trimmed V and J ends, which lost 7 bases and 5 bases, there was a span of 11 bases. The CDR3 has 11 residues. Germline-derived CDR1 and CDR2 are SQVTM and ANQGSEA. DNA of the CDR3: TGCAGCGAGAACCCGGGGACTGAAGCTTTCTTT. It translates to CSENPGTEAFF.

The chain uses TRBV11-2 and TRBJ1-3; maybe TRBD1 (6 bases). Trimming removed 5 bases from V and 2 bases from J, with 13 bases in between. Germline V gene data show CDR1 as SGHAT and CDR2 as FQNNGV. The CDR3 length is 15 residues. The DNA of the CDR3 is TGTGCCAGCAGCAACCGACAGGCCGCTGGAAACACCATATATTTT. Residues: CASSNRQAAGNTIYF. Based on the CDR3 plus reference TRBV11-2 and TRBJ1-3, the full variable domain is EAGVAQSPRYKIIEKRQSVAFWCNPISGHATLYWYQQILGQGPKLLIQFQNNGVVDDSQLPKDRFSAERLKGVDSTLKIQPAKLEDSAVYLCASSNRQAAGNTIYFGEGSWLTVV.

The V call is TRBV30, the J call TRBJ2-3; TRBD2 matches 8 bases. The CDR3 is 15 residues long. Germline loops: CDR1 GTSNPN, CDR2 SVGIG (reference sequence). The V segment lost 4 bases and the J segment 1 base; nucleotides outside the gene matches: 7. The CDR3 DNA follows: TGTGCCTGGACCCTTAGCGGGGCAGGCACAGATACGCAGTATTTT. It encodes CAWTLSGAGTDTQYF. Together with reference TRBV30 and TRBJ2-3, the CDR3 gives the full variable domain: SQTIHQWPATLVQPVGSPLSLECTVEGTSNPNLYWYRQAAGRGLQLLFYSVGIGQISSEVPQNLSASRPQDRQFILSSKKLLLSDSGFYLCAWTLSGAGTDTQYFGPGTRLTVL.

The chain is built from TRBV7-2 and TRBJ2-5; 10 nucleotides agree with TRBD1. The V segment lost 3 bases and the J segment 5 bases; nucleotides outside the gene matches: 12. The CDR3 sequence is 17 residues long. CDR1 is SGHTA, CDR2 FQGNSA, per germline. The chain's CDR3 is CASSFPSGQGRWETQYF. In DNA form, the CDR3 reads TGTGCCAGCAGCTTTCCCTCGGGACAGGGGAGGTGGGAGACCCAGTACTTC.

The chain is built from TRBV4-1 and TRBJ2-2, with D possibly matching TRBD2 (6 bases). Germline V gene sequence: CDR1 MGHRA, CDR2 YSYEKL. CDR3 size: 19 residues. V was shortened by 0 bases and J by 2 bases, with 19 bases between the two germline ends. The CDR3 protein is CASSQDFGKGRGNTGELFF. The CDR3 region has the DNA TGCGCCAGCAGCCAAGATTTCGGGAAAGGGCGGGGTAACACCGGGGAGCTGTTTTTT.

V and J are TRBV27 and TRBJ2-1; 15 nucleotides agree with TRBD2. From germline, CDR1 is MNHEY and CDR2 SMNVEV (reference sequence). The trim removed 6 bases at V and 0 bases at J, leaving 12 bases unmatched. CDR3 length: 20 residues. The CDR3 coding sequence is TGTGCCAGCAGGGCGGGGAGAGGACTAGCGGGAGGGCACTCCTACAATGAGCAGTTCTTC. Protein sequence: CASRAGRGLAGGHSYNEQFF.

The chain joins TRBV6-5 to TRBJ2-1; D is unclear. The germline V gene has CDR1 MNHEY and CDR2 SVGAGI. V lost 8 bases and J lost 0, with 14 bases in between. The CDR3 sequence is 15 residues long. CDR3 sequence: CASALKSSSYNEQFF. CDR3 nucleotides: TGTGCCAGCGCCCTTAAGTCGAGCTCCTACAATGAGCAGTTCTTC.

In nucleotides, the CDR3 is TGTGCCAGCAGCTTCGCGACAGGCTACTACAATGAGCAGTTCTTC. It translates to CASSFATGYYNEQFF. V gene TRBV7-9 combines with J gene TRBJ2-1; the D gene is possibly TRBD1 (6 bases). The CDR3 has 15 amino acids. From germline, CDR1 is SEHNR and CDR2 FQNEAQ (reference sequence). V shed 3 bases and J shed 3 bases, with 12 bases lying between them.

This rearrangement joins TRBV5-1 to TRBJ2-7; 8 bases align to TRBD2. Germline CDR1 SGHRS, CDR2 YFSETQ. V dropped 4 bases and J dropped 6; count of bases not matched to a gene: 9. The CDR3 extends over 14 amino acids. The CDR3 loop reads CASSQERETSEQYF. The CDR3 DNA follows: TGCGCCAGCAGCCAGGAGCGGGAGACGAGCGAGCAGTACTTC.

This sequence joins TRBV18 and TRBJ1-5; TRBD1 aligns across 7 bases. Looked up from germline, CDR1 is KGHSH and CDR2 is LQKENI. The CDR3 runs 14 residues. Trimming took 8 bases from V and 4 from J; bases not matched to a gene: 8. CDR3 nucleotide sequence: TGTGCCAGCACAACAGGGGTTCTGAATCAGCCCCAGCATTTT. Translated: CASTTGVLNQPQHF.

V usage is TRBV27 and J usage is TRBJ2-1; perhaps TRBD2 as D (6 bases). CDR1 and CDR2 from the germline V gene are MNHEY and SMNVEV (reference sequence). This CDR3 has 15 residues. V shed 8 bases and J shed 7 bases, with 21 bases lying between them. CDR3 loop: CASAQVTGAMNEQFF. The CDR3 coding sequence is TGTGCCAGCGCACAAGTAACGGGAGCAATGAATGAGCAGTTCTTC.

Here the CDR3 DNA reads TGTGCCAGCAGCCCCGGGACAGGGGGCAACGAGCAGTACTTC. Protein: CASSPGTGGNEQYF. This rearrangement joins TRBV9 to TRBJ2-7; the match to TRBD1 covers 12 bases. CDR1 is SGDLS and CDR2 is YYNGEE in the germline V gene. CDR3 length: 14 amino acids. Trimming took 4 bases from V and 5 from J; bases not matched to a gene: 4.

The V call is TRBV29-1, the J call TRBJ2-5, with TRBD2 as a possible D gene (7 bases). The V end lost 5 bases, the J end lost 5 bases, and 15 bases lay between the germline ends. Germline CDR1 reads SQVTM; CDR2 reads ANQGSEA. The CDR3 is made up of 13 amino acids. CDR3 bases: TGCAGCGTTCAAACGGGGGGCCGGGAGACCCAGTACTTC. As protein: CSVQTGGRETQYF.

This rearrangement joins TRBV9 to TRBJ2-3; TRBD2 agrees at 8 bases. CDR3 length equals 16 residues. The V gene end was trimmed by 0 bases and the J gene end by 5 bases; junction bases not matched to a gene: 8. The germline V gene encodes CDR1 SGDLS and CDR2 YYNGEE. The CDR3 region has the DNA TGTGCCAGCAGCGTAGCTCCGGGAGGGCCGAGAGATACGCAGTATTTT. This sequence encodes CASSVAPGGPRDTQYF.

This chain connects TRBV6-5 to TRBJ1-3; the D gene is possibly TRBD1 (5 bases). V was clipped by 6 bases and J by 5 bases, with 14 bases between them. From germline, CDR1 is MNHEY and CDR2 SVGAGI. The CDR3 has 14 residues. The DNA of the CDR3 is TGTGCCAGCAGCAACGGGGGTGTCAGAAACACCATATATTTT. This codes for CASSNGGVRNTIYF.

The chain uses TRBV19 and TRBJ2-2; the match to TRBD2 covers 8 bases. Unmatched junction bases numbered 12, after V lost 4 bases and J lost 8 bases. Germline CDR1 and CDR2: LNHDA and SQIVND (reference sequence). The CDR3 is 16 residues long. CDR3 region: CASSTPRSGSAGELFF. CDR3 nucleotides: TGTGCCAGTAGTACCCCCCGGAGCGGGAGTGCGGGGGAGCTGTTTTTT. The full variable domain, in which reference TRBV19 and TRBJ2-2 provide the parts outside the CDR3, is DGGITQSPKYLFRKEGQNVTLSCEQNLNHDAMYWYRQDPGQGLRLIYYSQIVNDFQKGDIAEGYSVSREKKESFPLTVTSAQKNPTAFYLCASSTPRSGSAGELFFGEGSRLTVL.

The chain employs TRBV9 and TRBJ2-3; no definite D call. This CDR3 spans 13 amino acids. Trimming took 3 bases from V and 5 from J, leaving 10 bases between them. From germline, CDR1 is SGDLS and CDR2 YYNGEE. CDR3 region: CASSASPGDTQYF. For the CDR3, the DNA is TGTGCCAGCAGCGCCTCACCGGGAGATACGCAGTATTTT.

The chain carries TRBV24-1 and TRBJ2-1, with D uncertain. The V end lost 3 bases, the J end lost 4 bases, and 3 bases lay between the germline ends. The germline gives CDR1 KGHDR, CDR2 SFDVKD. CDR3 length equals 12 residues. CDR3 amino acids: CATSDIYNEQFF. CDR3 DNA sequence: TGTGCCACCAGTGATATATACAATGAGCAGTTCTTC.